Listed below are T cell receptor beta chains from one sample, sequenced in a study of blood T cell repertoires in COVID-19. The method was immunoSEQ multiplex PCR; TCRdb's version includes in-frame clones alone and lacks a portion of them. The sample carries roughly 120,000 clones, more than 70% recorded once. Sequencing was done on a sample of peripheral blood. The receptors derive from a man aged 55 to 70 with acute or convalescent COVID-19. Both conserved end residues are part of each CDR3. The D gene is left open where the match is weak. Expanded clones are given a class, and other clones once, few, many or no size at all.

>TRBV7-9|TRBD2|.|TRBJ2-3
TGTGCCAGCAGCCGGTTAGCGGGGAGCACAGATACGCAGTATTTT
CASSRLAGSTDTQYF
>TRBV29-1|.|.|TRBJ1-1
TGCAGCGTTGAAGGGCGGGGGGGGGCTGAAGCTTTCTTT
CSVEGRGGAEAFF
>TRBV9|.|few|TRBJ2-7
TGTGCCAGCAGCTCCCAGGCCGGTGGTGGCTACGAGCAGTACTTC
CASSSQAGGGYEQYF
>TRBV6-5|TRBD1|.|TRBJ1-2
TGTGCCAGCAGTTACTCGATAGGGGGCGGTGGCTACACCTTC
CASSYSIGGGGYTF
>TRBV19|TRBD2|.|TRBJ2-7
TGTGCCAGTAGTCCGGTCGGAGCGGGAGACTGGTACGAGCAGTACTTC
CASSPVGAGDWYEQYF
>TRBV10-3|.|.|TRBJ2-1
TGTGCCATCAGGGTTTTGGGCAGCTCCTACAATGAGCAGTTCTTC
CAIRVLGSSYNEQFF
>TRBV28|.|.|TRBJ1-5
TGTGCCAGCAGTTCTGCCGGGGGCAATCAGCCCCAGCATTTT
CASSSAGGNQPQHF
>TRBV3-1/TRBV3-2|.|few|TRBJ2-7
TGTGCCAGCAGCCAGACTAACTACGAGCAGTACTTC
CASSQTNYEQYF
>TRBV10-3|.|.|TRBJ2-7
TGTGCCATCAGTGTGAGACGAGAGGGAGGCGAGCAGTACTTC
CAISVRREGGEQYF
>TRBV28|TRBD2|once|TRBJ2-7
TGTGCCAGCAGTTTGGGAGGGAGACAGTGGGGAAAGCAGTACTTC
CASSLGGRQWGKQYF
>TRBV27|TRBD2|.|TRBJ2-7
TGTGCCAGCGGTCGGATGACTAGCGGGATCTCCTACGAGCAGTACTTC
CASGRMTSGISYEQYF
>TRBV11-3|.|once|TRBJ1-6
TGTGCCAGCAGCTTAGACGGCGGGAATTCACCCCTCCACTTT
CASSLDGGNSPLHF
>TRBV14|.|once|TRBJ2-5
TGTGCCAGCAGCCAAGTTGCGAGGGAGACCCAGTACTTC
CASSQVARETQYF
>TRBV12-3/TRBV12-4|.|.|TRBJ2-7
TGTGCCAGCAGTTCGCGGGACGGGACTGAGCAGTACTTC
CASSSRDGTEQYF
>TRBV19|TRBD1|.|TRBJ2-2
TGTGCCAGTAGGAGGACAGGGGACAACACCGGGGAGCTGTTTTTT
CASRRTGDNTGELFF
>TRBV7-9|TRBD2|.|TRBJ2-3
TGTGCCAGCAGCTTAGGCGGACTAGCGGGAGCAACAGATACGCAGTATTTT
CASSLGGLAGATDTQYF
>TRBV5-1|.|.|TRBJ2-5
TGCGCCAGCAGCTTACAGACAGGCCAAGAGACCCAGTACTTC
CASSLQTGQETQYF
>TRBV3-1/TRBV3-2|.|.|TRBJ2-7
TGTGCCAGCAGCTCCCGCTACGAGCAGTACTTC
CASSSRYEQYF
>TRBV21-1|.|.|TRBJ2-3
TGTGCCAGTTCTCCGGGACAACTAACAGATACGCAGTATTTT
CASSPGQLTDTQYF
>TRBV5-1|.|.|TRBJ2-7
TGCGCCAGCAGCTTGGGCCCCGCAGGCAACCTCTGGGAGCAGTACTTC
CASSLGPAGNLWEQYF
>TRBV5-4|TRBD2|few|TRBJ2-3
TGTGCCAGCAGCTCAGGAGGAGGGCGCGGGAGCGGGACAGATACGCAGTATTTT
CASSSGGGRGSGTDTQYF
>TRBV1|.|.|TRBJ2-7
TGCACCAGCAGCCTAAGGAGCTCCTACGAGCAGTACTTC
CTSSLRSSYEQYF
>TRBV28|.|.|TRBJ2-7
TGTGCGGCGGGGAAGGGGTACGAGCAGTACTTC
CAAGKGYEQYF
>TRBV25-1|.|.|TRBJ2-7
TGTGCCAGAGCTCCCCAGGGCGAGCAGTACTTC
CARAPQGEQYF
>TRBV24-1|TRBD2|.|TRBJ2-1
TGTGCCACCAGTGACCCAGGACTAGCGGGCCCCTACAATGAGCAGTTCTTC
CATSDPGLAGPYNEQFF
>TRBV10-3|TRBD1|.|TRBJ1-6
TGTGCCATCAGTGAGTTGGACAGGAGCCTCTCACCCCTCCACTTT
CAISELDRSLSPLHF
>TRBV7-9|TRBD2|.|TRBJ2-1
TGTGCCAGCAGCTTAGGGGCTAGCGGGATTATCGATGAGCAGTTCTTC
CASSLGASGIIDEQFF
>TRBV5-1|.|.|TRBJ1-2
TGCGCCAGCAGCTTGTATACGGGTGACTATGGCTACACCTTC
CASSLYTGDYGYTF
>TRBV18|.|.|TRBJ1-5
TGTGCCAGCTCCCTCGACAGGAAGGGCCAGCCCCAGCATTTT
CASSLDRKGQPQHF
>TRBV28|.|.|TRBJ1-6
TGTGCCAGCAGCTTCGGAGGCTCACCCCTCCACTTT
CASSFGGSPLHF
>TRBV5-1|TRBD1|.|TRBJ2-2
TGCGCCAGCAGCCCGGACAGGGCGAACACCGGGGAGCTGTTTTTT
CASSPDRANTGELFF
>TRBV2|.|.|TRBJ2-5
TGTGCCAGCAGGCAAGAGGAGACCCAGTACTTC
CASRQEETQYF
>TRBV19|.|.|TRBJ1-1
TGTGCCAGTAGTATGTGGTCGGGGAGCACTGAAGCTTTCTTT
CASSMWSGSTEAFF
>TRBV7-2|TRBD2|.|TRBJ2-5
TGTGCCAGCAGCCTGGGACTAGCGGGAGGGACGCAAGAGACCCAGTACTTC
CASSLGLAGGTQETQYF
>TRBV7-2|.|.|TRBJ1-5
TGTGCCAGCAGCTCTAAAGGGTCGGGGGATCAGCCCCAGCATTTT
CASSSKGSGDQPQHF
>TRBV9|TRBD2|.|TRBJ2-1
TGTGCCAGCAGCCCTACTAGCGGTCAGGGTGAGCAGTTCTTC
CASSPTSGQGEQFF
>TRBV6-2/TRBV6-3|.|few|TRBJ2-2
TGTGCCAGCAGTTATCCGACCGGGGAGCTGTTTTTT
CASSYPTGELFF
>TRBV7-2|.|.|TRBJ1-6
TGTGCCAGCAGCTTAGGCAGCGGTCCCGATTCACCCCTCCACTTT
CASSLGSGPDSPLHF
>TRBV28|.|.|TRBJ2-7
TGTGCCAGCAGAGGGGCCGAGCAGTACTTC
CASRGAEQYF
>TRBV21-1|.|.|TRBJ2-7
TGTGCCAGCAGCAAAGAGGGGGCTAGCGGGAGGTCCTACGAGCAGTACTTC
CASSKEGASGRSYEQYF
>TRBV6-6|TRBD2|.|TRBJ2-1
TGTGCCGCAGGGGTTGCGGGAGGGGATAATGAGCAGTTCTTC
CAAGVAGGDNEQFF
>TRBV11-2|.|.|TRBJ2-1
TGTGCCAGCAGCCGCTCGACGGGAGTAACCTACAATGAGCAGTTCTTC
CASSRSTGVTYNEQFF
>TRBV7-2|.|.|TRBJ2-1
TGTGCCAGCAGCGTCGCTAGCGTTACCTCGAACGAGCAGTTCTTC
CASSVASVTSNEQFF
>TRBV6-2/TRBV6-3|TRBD2|.|TRBJ2-7
TGTGCCAGCAGACCTAAGCGGGAGCTCCTCTACGAGCAGTACTTC
CASRPKRELLYEQYF
>TRBV7-2|.|.|TRBJ1-1
TGTGCCAGCAGCTTAGAGATACCAGGAGCTTTCTTT
CASSLEIPGAFF